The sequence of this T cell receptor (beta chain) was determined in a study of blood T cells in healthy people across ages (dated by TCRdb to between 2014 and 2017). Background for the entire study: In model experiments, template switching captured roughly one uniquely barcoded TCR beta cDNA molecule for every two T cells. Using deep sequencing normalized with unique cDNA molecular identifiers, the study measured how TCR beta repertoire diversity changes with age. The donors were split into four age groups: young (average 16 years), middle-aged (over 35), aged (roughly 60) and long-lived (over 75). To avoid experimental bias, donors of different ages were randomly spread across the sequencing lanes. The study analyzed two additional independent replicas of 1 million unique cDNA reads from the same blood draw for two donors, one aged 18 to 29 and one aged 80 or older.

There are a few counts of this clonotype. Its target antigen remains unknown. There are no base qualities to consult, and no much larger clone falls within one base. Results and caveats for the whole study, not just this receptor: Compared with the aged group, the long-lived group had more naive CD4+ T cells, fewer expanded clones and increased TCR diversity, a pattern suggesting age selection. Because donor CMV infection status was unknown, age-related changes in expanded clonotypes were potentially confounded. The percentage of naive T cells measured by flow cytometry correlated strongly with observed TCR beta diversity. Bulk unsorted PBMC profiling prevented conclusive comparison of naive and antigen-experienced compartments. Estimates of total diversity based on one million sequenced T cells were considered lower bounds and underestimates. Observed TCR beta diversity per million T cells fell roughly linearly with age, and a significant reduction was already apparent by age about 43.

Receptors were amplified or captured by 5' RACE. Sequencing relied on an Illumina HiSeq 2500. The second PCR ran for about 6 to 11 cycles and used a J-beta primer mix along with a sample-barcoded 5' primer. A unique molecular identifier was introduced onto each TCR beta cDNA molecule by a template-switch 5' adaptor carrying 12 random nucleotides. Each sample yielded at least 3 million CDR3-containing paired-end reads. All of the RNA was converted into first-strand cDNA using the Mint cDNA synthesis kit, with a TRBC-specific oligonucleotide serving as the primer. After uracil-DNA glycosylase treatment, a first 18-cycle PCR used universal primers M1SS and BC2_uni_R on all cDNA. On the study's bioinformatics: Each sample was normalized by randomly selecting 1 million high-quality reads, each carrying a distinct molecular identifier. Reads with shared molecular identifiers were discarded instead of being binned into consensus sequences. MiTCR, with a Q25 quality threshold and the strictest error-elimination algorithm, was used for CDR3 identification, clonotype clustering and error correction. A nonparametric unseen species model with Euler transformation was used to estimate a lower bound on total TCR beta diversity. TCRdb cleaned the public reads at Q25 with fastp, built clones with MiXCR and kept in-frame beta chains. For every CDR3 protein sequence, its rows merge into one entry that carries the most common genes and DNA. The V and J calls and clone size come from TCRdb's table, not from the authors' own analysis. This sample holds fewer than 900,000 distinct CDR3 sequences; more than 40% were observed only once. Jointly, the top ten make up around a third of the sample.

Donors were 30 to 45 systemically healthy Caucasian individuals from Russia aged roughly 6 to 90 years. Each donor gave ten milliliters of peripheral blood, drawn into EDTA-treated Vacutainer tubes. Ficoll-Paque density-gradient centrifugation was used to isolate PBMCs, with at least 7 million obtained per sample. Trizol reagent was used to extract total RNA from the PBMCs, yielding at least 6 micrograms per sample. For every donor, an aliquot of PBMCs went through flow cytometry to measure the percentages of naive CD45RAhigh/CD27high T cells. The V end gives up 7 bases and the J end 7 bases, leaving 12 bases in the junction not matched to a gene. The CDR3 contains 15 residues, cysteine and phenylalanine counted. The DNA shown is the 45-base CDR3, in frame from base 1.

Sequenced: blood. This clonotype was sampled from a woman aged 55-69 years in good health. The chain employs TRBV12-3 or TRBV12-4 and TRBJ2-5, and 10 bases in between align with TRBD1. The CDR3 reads CASNTWDRGGGTQYF. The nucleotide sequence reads TGTGCCAGCAACACTTGGGACAGGGGAGGCGGGACCCAGTACTTC.